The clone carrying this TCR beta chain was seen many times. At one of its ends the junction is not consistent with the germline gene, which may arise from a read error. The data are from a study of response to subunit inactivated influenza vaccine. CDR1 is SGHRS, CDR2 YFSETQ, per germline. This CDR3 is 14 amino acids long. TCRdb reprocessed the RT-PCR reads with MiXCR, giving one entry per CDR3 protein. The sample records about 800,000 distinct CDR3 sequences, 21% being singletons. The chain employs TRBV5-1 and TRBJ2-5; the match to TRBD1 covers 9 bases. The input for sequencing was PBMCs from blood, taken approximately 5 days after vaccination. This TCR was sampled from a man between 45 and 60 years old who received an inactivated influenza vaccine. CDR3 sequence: CASSTGQGQETQYF. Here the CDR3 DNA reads TGTGCCAGCAGTACCGGACAGGGGCAGGAGACCCAGTACTTC.